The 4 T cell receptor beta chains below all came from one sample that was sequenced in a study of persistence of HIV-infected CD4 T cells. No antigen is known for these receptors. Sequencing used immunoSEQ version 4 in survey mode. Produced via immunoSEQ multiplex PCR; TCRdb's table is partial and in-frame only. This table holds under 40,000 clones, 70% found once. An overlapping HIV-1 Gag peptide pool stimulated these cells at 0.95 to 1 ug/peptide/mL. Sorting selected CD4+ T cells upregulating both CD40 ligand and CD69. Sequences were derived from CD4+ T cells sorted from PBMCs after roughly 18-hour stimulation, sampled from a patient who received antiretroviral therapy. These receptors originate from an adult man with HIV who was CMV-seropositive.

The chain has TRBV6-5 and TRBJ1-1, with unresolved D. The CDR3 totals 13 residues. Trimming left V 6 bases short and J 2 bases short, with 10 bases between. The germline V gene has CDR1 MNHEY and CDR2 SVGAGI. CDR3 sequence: CASRRTGNTEAFF. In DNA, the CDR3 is TGTGCCAGCAGACGGACGGGCAACACTGAAGCTTTCTTT.

CDR3 residues: CASSPRSSTDTQYF. CDR3 coding DNA: TGTGCCAGCAGCCCCCGGTCTAGCACAGATACGCAGTATTTT. The rearrangement uses TRBV5-5 and TRBJ2-3; no firm D call. Germline V gene data show CDR1 as SGHKS and CDR2 as YYEKEE (reference sequence). V lost 4 bases and J lost 0, with 9 bases in between. This CDR3 has 14 amino acids.

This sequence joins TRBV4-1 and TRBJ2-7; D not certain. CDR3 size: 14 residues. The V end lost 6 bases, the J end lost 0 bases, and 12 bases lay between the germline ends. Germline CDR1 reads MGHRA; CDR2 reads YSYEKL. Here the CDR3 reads CASRPADISYEQYF. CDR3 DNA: TGCGCCAGCAGGCCAGCCGATATCTCCTACGAGCAGTACTTC.

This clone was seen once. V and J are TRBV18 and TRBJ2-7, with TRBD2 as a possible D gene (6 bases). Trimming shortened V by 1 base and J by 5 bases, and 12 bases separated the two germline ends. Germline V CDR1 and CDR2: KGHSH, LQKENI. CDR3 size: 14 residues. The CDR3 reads CASSPRSREDEQYF. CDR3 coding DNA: TGTGCCAGCTCACCACGGAGCAGGGAGGACGAGCAGTACTTC.